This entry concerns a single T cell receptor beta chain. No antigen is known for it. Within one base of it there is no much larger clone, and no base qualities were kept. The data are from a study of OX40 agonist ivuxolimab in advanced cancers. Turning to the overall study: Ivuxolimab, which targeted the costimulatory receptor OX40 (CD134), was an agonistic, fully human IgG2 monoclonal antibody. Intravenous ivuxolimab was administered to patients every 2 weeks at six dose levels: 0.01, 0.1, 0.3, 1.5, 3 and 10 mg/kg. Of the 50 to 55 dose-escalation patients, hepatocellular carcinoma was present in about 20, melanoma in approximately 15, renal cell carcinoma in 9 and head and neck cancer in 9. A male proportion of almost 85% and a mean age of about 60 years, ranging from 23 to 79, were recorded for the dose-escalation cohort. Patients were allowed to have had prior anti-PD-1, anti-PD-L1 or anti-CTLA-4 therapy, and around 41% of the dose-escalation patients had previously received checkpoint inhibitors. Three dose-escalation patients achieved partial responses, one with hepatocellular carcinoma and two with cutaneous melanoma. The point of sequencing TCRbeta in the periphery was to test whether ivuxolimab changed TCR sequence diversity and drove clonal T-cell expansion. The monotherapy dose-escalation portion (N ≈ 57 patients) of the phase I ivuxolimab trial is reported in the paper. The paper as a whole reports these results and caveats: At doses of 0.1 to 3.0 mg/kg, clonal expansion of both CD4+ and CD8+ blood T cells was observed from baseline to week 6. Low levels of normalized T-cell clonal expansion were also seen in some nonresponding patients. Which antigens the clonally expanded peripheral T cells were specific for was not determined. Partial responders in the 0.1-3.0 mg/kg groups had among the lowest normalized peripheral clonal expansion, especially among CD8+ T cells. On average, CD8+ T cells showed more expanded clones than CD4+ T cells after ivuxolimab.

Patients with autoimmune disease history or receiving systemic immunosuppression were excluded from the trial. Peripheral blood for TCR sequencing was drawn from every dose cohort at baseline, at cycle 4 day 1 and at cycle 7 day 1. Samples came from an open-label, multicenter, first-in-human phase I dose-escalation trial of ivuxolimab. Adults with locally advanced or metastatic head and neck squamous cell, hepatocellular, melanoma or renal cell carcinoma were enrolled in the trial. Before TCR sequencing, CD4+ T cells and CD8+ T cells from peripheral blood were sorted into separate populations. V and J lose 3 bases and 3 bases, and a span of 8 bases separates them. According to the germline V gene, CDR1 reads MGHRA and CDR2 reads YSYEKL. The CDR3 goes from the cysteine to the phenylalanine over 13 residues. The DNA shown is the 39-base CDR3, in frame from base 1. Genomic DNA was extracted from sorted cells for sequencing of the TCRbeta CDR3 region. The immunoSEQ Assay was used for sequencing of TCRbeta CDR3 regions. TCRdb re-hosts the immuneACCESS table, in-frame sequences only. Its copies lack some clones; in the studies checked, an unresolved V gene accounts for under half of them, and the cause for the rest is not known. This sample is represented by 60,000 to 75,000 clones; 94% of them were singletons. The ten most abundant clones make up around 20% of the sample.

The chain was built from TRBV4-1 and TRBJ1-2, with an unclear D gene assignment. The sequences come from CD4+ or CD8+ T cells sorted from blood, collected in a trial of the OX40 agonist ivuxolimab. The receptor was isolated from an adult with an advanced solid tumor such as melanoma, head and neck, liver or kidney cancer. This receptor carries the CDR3 CASSHRGDYGYTF. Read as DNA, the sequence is TGCGCCAGCAGCCATCGCGGCGACTATGGCTACACCTTC.